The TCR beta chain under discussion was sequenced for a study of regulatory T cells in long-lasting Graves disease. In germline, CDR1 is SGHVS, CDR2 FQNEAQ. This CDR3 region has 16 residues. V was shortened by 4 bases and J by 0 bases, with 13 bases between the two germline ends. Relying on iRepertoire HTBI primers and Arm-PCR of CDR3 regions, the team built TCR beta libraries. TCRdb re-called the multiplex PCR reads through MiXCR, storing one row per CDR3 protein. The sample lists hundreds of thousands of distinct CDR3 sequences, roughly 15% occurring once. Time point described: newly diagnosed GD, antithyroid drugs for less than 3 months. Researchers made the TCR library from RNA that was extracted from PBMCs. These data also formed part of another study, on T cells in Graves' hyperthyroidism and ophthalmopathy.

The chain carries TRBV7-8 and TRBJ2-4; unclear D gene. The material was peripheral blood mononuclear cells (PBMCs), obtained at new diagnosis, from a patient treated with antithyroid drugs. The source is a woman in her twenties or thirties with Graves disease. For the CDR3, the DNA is TGTGCCAGCAGCTCCCAAACGATTTTAGCCAAAAACATTCAGTACTTC. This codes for CASSSQTILAKNIQYF.